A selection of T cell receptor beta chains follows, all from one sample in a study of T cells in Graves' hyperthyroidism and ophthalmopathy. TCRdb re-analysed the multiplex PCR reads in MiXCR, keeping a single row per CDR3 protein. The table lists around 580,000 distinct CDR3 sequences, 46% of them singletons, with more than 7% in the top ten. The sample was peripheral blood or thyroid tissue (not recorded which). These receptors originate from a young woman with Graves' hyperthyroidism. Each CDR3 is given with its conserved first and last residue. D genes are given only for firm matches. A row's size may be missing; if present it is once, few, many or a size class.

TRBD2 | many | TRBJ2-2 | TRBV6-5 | CASSNRISGSSGELFF | TGTGCCAGCAGTAACCGAATTAGCGGGAGTTCCGGGGAGCTGTTTTTT
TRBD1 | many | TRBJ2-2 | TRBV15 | CATSKTGVGELFF | TGTGCCACCAGCAAAACAGGGGTCGGGGAGCTGTTTTTT
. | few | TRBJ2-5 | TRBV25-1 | CASSDSLELQETQYF | TGTGCCAGCAGTGATAGCCTGGAACTCCAAGAGACCCAGTACTTC
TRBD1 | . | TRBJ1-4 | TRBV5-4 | CASSPKAGQGGEKLFF | TGTGCCAGCAGCCCCAAAGCCGGACAGGGGGGTGAAAAACTGTTTTTT
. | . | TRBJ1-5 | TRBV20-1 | CSASGDTNNQPQHF | TGCAGTGCTAGCGGGGACACCAACAATCAGCCCCAGCATTTT
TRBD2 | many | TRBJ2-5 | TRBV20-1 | CSADLAGVQETQYF | TGCAGTGCTGACCTAGCGGGAGTCCAAGAGACCCAGTACTTC
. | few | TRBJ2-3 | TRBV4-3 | CASSQILTGPTAQYF | TGCGCCAGCAGCCAAATATTGACCGGCCCCACTGCGCAGTATTTT
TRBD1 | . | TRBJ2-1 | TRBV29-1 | CSVDGTDKGNSYNEQFF | TGCAGCGTTGATGGGACAGATAAAGGAAACTCCTACAATGAGCAGTTCTTC
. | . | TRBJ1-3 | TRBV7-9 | CASSLKSRGGNTIYF | TGTGCCAGCAGCCTAAAGTCCAGGGGTGGAAACACCATATATTTT
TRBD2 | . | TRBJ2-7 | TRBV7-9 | CASSLMGAGREASYEQYF | TGTGCCAGCAGCTTAATGGGTGCTGGGCGGGAGGCCTCCTACGAGCAGTACTTC
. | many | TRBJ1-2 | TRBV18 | CASSPARQSYGYTF | TGTGCCAGCTCACCAGCGAGACAGTCCTATGGCTACACCTTC
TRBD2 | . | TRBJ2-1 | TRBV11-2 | CASSLPGTRNEQFF | TGTGCCAGCAGCTTACCCGGGACTAGAAATGAGCAGTTCTTC
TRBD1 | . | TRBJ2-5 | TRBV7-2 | CATADRGQTQYF | TGTGCCACCGCGGACAGGGGCCAGACCCAGTACTTC
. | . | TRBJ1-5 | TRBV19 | CASSSTGRQAHQPQHF | TGTGCCAGTAGTTCCACAGGGAGACAAGCACATCAGCCCCAGCATTTT
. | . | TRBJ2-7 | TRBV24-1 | CATSAGFEQYF | TGTGCCACCAGTGCGGGATTCGAGCAGTACTTC
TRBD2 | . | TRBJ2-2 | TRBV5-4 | CASSEGLAGAFDTGELFF | TGTGCCAGCAGCGAGGGACTAGCGGGAGCTTTTGACACCGGGGAGCTGTTTTTT
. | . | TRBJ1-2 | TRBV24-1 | CATRATDRLSKGYGYTF | TGTGCCACCAGGGCGACCGACCGACTCTCCAAAGGGTATGGCTACACCTTC
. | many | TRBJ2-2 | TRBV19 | CASSIDPGHRDGELFF | TGTGCCAGTAGTATAGATCCGGGACATCGGGACGGGGAGCTGTTTTTT
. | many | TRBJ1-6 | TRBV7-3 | CASSYTGRNSPLHF | TGTGCCAGCAGCTATACAGGGAGGAATTCACCCCTCCACTTT
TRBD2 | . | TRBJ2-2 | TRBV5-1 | CASSRVTSTPGELFF | TGCGCCAGCAGCCGGGTGACTAGCACACCCGGGGAGCTGTTTTTT
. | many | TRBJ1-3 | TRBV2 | CASSPDSGNTIYF | TGTGCCAGCAGCCCCGACAGTGGAAACACCATATATTTT
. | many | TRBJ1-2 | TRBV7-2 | CASSPRNYGYTF | TGTGCCAGCAGCCCCAGGAACTATGGCTACACCTTC
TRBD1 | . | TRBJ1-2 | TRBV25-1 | CASSQGTGDGYGYTF | TGTGCCAGCAGCCAAGGGACAGGGGATGGGTATGGCTACACCTTC
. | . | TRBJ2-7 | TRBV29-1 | CSGQDRARGSREQYF | TGCAGCGGCCAAGATCGGGCCAGGGGTAGTCGAGAGCAGTACTTC
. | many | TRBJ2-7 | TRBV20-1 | CSARDLEERTPYEQYF | TGCAGTGCTAGAGATCTAGAAGAGAGAACTCCCTACGAGCAGTACTTC
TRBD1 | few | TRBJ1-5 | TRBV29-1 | CSQEDRVGYQPQHF | TGCAGCCAAGAGGACAGGGTCGGGTATCAGCCCCAGCATTTT
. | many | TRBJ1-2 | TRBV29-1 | CSVEWPRNGYTF | TGCAGCGTTGAGTGGCCCCGGAATGGCTACACCTTC
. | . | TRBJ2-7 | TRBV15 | CAGAGAGRSYEQYF | TGTGCTGGGGCCGGGGCAGGGCGGTCCTACGAGCAGTACTTC
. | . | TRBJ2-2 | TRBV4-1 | CASRGGWELFF | TGTGCCAGCAGGGGGGGATGGGAGCTGTTTTTT
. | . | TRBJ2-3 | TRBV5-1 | CATRRARDEADTQYF | TGCGCCACCAGGAGGGCGCGGGACGAAGCAGATACGCAGTATTTT
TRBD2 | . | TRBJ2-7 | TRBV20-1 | CSASVGTSGRGYEQYF | TGCAGTGCTAGCGTCGGGACTAGCGGGAGAGGCTACGAGCAGTACTTC
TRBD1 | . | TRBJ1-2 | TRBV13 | CASSFDRGAFGYTF | TGTGCCAGCAGCTTCGACAGGGGGGCGTTTGGCTACACCTTC
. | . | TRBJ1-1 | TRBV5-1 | CASTPGETGLNTEAFF | TGCGCCAGCACCCCGGGAGAGACAGGCCTGAACACTGAAGCTTTCTTT
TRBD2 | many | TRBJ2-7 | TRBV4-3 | CASSQGPAGVTYEQYF | TGCGCCAGCAGCCAAGGGCCCGCGGGAGTTACCTACGAGCAGTACTTC
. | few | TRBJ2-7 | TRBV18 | CASSPQPGQQYEQYF | TGTGCCAGCTCACCACAGCCGGGACAACAGTACGAGCAGTACTTC
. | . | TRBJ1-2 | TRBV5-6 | CASSLSPGGRYGYTF | TGTGCCAGCAGCTTAAGTCCAGGCGGCAGGTATGGCTACACCTTC
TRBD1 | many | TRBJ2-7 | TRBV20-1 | CSAYRTGDPYEQYF | TGCAGTGCTTACCGGACAGGGGATCCCTACGAGCAGTACTTC
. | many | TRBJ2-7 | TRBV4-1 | CASRFDTGDGYEQYF | TGCGCCAGCAGGTTCGACACGGGAGATGGTTACGAGCAGTACTTC
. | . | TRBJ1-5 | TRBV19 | CASRESGQTSNQPQHF | TGTGCCAGTAGGGAATCGGGACAAACTAGCAATCAGCCCCAGCATTTT
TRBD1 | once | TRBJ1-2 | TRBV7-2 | CASSLGQGALGGYTF | TGTGCCAGCAGCTTAGGACAGGGGGCGTTAGGTGGCTACACCTTC
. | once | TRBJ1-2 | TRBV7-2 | CASSHDGANYGYTF | TGTGCCAGCAGCCACGATGGGGCTAACTATGGCTACACCTTC
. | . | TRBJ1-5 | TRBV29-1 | CSLAGANQPQHF | TGCAGCTTGGCTGGGGCGAATCAGCCCCAGCATTTT
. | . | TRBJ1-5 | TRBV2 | CAKTPETQSNQPQHF | TGTGCCAAGACTCCGGAAACCCAAAGCAATCAGCCCCAGCATTTT
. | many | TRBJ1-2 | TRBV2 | CASVEELFDGYTF | TGTGCCAGCGTGGAGGAGCTCTTCGATGGCTACACCTTC
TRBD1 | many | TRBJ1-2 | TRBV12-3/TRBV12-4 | CATTLQGSGYGYTF | TGTGCCACCACTTTACAGGGGTCAGGCTATGGCTACACCTTC
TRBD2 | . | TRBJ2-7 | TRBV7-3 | CASSSSGRAEQYF | TGTGCCAGCAGCTCGAGCGGGAGGGCTGAGCAGTACTTC
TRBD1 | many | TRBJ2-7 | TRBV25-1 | CASSPLDRENEQYF | TGTGCCAGCAGTCCCCTGGACAGGGAGAACGAGCAGTACTTC
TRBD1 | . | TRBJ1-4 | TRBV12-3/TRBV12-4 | CASSLSYGTGGATDEKLFF | TGTGCCAGCAGTTTGAGTTACGGGACAGGGGGCGCGACTGACGAAAAACTGTTTTTT